The present TCR beta chain was sequenced within a study of T cells in Graves' hyperthyroidism and ophthalmopathy. The CDR3 runs to 15 residues. Germline trimming cut 1 base from V and 5 bases from J; bases unmatched to any gene: 8. Germline CDR1 is SGHTA and CDR2 is FQGNSA. Subjects with ophthalmopathy showed a Clinical Activity Score no lower than 3, a NOSPECS grade no lower than 4, and a duration shorter than 3 months. Uncontrolled infection, other autoimmune disease, pregnancy or lactation led to exclusion. Diagnoses rested on clinical symptoms, serum thyroxine and TRAb, thyroid ultrasound and orbital computed tomography. RNA transcripts yielded amplified TCR beta CDR3 regions. The HTBI primer set drove a first-round RT-PCR of the TCR CDR3. TCRdb fed the multiplex PCR reads into MiXCR, producing one record per CDR3 protein. Among roughly 550,000 distinct CDR3 sequences listed, 15% to 20% were seen once.

This clonotype was recorded many times. The source material was blood. This receptor was obtained from a woman aged 25 to 39 with Graves' ophthalmopathy. V gene TRBV7-2 combines with J gene TRBJ2-7; 7 nucleotides agree with TRBD1. The CDR3 DNA reads as TGTGCCAGCAGCTTAGTTTGGACAGGTATCGACGAGCAGTACTTC. Translating it yields CASSLVWTGIDEQYF.